These T cell receptor beta chains were read from a single sample in a study of T cell changes during pregnancy in multiple sclerosis. Data came from immunoSEQ multiplex PCR; TCRdb stores just in-frame clones and leaves some out. The sample carries around 84,000 clones, roughly 94% recorded once. The material was peripheral blood, obtained in the second trimester of pregnancy. Receptors originate from a female donor in good health, enrolled as a control in a pregnancy study. CDR3s include the opening cysteine and the closing phenylalanine or tryptophan. The D gene is left open where the match is weak. Rows may omit the clone size; those that give it use once, few, many or a size class.

TRBJ2-1	NA	NA	TRBV27	TGTGCCAGCAGTCCCTCGGTGAGCTCCTACAATGAGCAGTTCTTC	CASSPSVSSYNEQFF
TRBJ2-5	TRBD1	NA	TRBV5-1	TGCGCCAGCAGCTTGGGAGCCCAGGGGGTCGTAGAGACCCAGTACTTC	CASSLGAQGVVETQYF
TRBJ2-3	TRBD1	NA	TRBV5-6	TGTGCCAGCAGCTCAGGGGGCAGGGGCACAGATACGCAGTATTTT	CASSSGGRGTDTQYF
TRBJ1-1	NA	NA	TRBV6-1	TGTGCCAGCAGACCCAAGCCGAACACTGAAGCTTTCTTT	CASRPKPNTEAFF
TRBJ2-7	TRBD2	NA	TRBV5-6	TGTGCCAGCAGCCTAGCGGGCCTGACCTACGAGCAGTACTTC	CASSLAGLTYEQYF
TRBJ2-5	TRBD2	NA	TRBV7-8	TGTGCCAGCAGCCGGCCGGGACTACAAGAGACCCAGTACTTC	CASSRPGLQETQYF
TRBJ2-1	TRBD1	NA	TRBV7-9	TGTGCCAGCAGCTCTGGGACAGGGGGAAACAATGAGCAGTTCTTC	CASSSGTGGNNEQFF
TRBJ2-7	TRBD1	NA	TRBV5-1	TGCGCCAGCAGCGGACAGGGACAGGTCTACGAGCAGTACTTC	CASSGQGQVYEQYF
TRBJ2-3	NA	NA	TRBV2	TGTGCCAGCAGTGAGGAGCGGACTAGCACAGATACGCAGTATTTT	CASSEERTSTDTQYF
TRBJ2-7	NA	NA	TRBV6-5	TGTGCCAGCAGTACCCGGGACACCTACTACGAGCAGTACTTC	CASSTRDTYYEQYF
TRBJ2-7	NA	NA	TRBV9	TGTGCCAGCAGCGGGAGCGACCACGAGGGTGAGCAGTACTTC	CASSGSDHEGEQYF
TRBJ2-3	TRBD2	NA	TRBV27	TGTGCCAGCAGTTCAATGGGACTAGCGACGCAGTATTTT	CASSSMGLATQYF
TRBJ2-3	TRBD2	NA	TRBV5-1	TGCGCCAGCAGCTCAGGACTAGCGGGAGACAGAGATACGCAGTATTTT	CASSSGLAGDRDTQYF
TRBJ1-3	NA	NA	TRBV21-1	TGTGCCAGCAGCTTTGGGGGGACAGCAAGCCTACCGTTCTCTGGAAACACCATATATTTT	CASSFGGTASLPFSGNTIYF
TRBJ2-1	TRBD2	NA	TRBV19	TGTGCCAGTAGTATAAGGCGGGAGATGAATGAGCAGTTCTTC	CASSIRREMNEQFF
TRBJ2-3	NA	NA	TRBV7-9	TGTGCCAGCAGCTTCCCCGGGAGGAACAGGGGGAGCACAGATACGCAGTATTTT	CASSFPGRNRGSTDTQYF
TRBJ2-2	NA	NA	TRBV11-1	TGTGCCAGCAGCTTAATCACAGTGAACACCGGGGAGCTGTTTTTT	CASSLITVNTGELFF
TRBJ1-4	NA	few	TRBV6-4	TGTGCCAGCAGTGATCCGGACGGGATTGAAAAACTGTTTTTT	CASSDPDGIEKLFF
TRBJ1-3	NA	NA	TRBV25-1	TGTGCCAGCATTCACTCCTCTGGAAACACCATATATTTT	CASIHSSGNTIYF
TRBJ1-3	NA	NA	TRBV28	TGTGCCACTTCTGGACTGATCAGCTCTGGAAACACCATATATTTT	CATSGLISSGNTIYF
TRBJ1-5	NA	few	TRBV18	TGTGCCAGCTCACCTTCGAGAAGCAATCAGCCCCAGCATTTT	CASSPSRSNQPQHF
TRBJ2-7	TRBD2	NA	TRBV9	TGTGCCAGCAGCGTAGAGGCTAGCGGGAGTTACGAGCAGTACTTC	CASSVEASGSYEQYF
TRBJ2-2	NA	NA	TRBV18	TGTGCCAGCTCACCACCAGGCGGGGCCCCGGGCACCGGGGAGCTGTTTTTT	CASSPPGGAPGTGELFF
TRBJ2-7	TRBD2	few	TRBV7-2	TGTGCCAGCAGCTTAGGCCGGGAGGAGCGCGAGCAGTACTTC	CASSLGREEREQYF
TRBJ1-6	NA	NA	TRBV7-9	TGTGCCAGCAGCTTAGGCGAGGGCGGTGGGATTTCACCCCTCCACTTT	CASSLGEGGGISPLHF
TRBJ1-2	TRBD1	NA	TRBV9	TGTGCCAGCAGCGCGGGGGGGGACAGCTACTTC	CASSAGGDSYF
TRBJ1-5	TRBD1	NA	TRBV28	TGTGCCAGCAGTTTAGGGACTGGGACAGGGGGAGATCAGCCCCAGCATTTT	CASSLGTGTGGDQPQHF